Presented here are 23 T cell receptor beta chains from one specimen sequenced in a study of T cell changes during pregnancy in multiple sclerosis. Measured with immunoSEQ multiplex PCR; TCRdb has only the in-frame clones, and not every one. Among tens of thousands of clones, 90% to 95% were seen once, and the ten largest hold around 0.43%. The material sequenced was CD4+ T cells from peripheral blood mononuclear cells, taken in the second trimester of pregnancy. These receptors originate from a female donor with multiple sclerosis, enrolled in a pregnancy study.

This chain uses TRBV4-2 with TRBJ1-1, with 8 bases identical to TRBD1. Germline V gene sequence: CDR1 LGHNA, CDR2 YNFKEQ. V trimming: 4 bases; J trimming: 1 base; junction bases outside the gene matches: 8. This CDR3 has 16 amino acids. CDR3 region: CASSLDTGTGNTEAFF. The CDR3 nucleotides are TGTGCCAGCAGCCTAGACACCGGGACAGGGAACACTGAAGCTTTCTTT.

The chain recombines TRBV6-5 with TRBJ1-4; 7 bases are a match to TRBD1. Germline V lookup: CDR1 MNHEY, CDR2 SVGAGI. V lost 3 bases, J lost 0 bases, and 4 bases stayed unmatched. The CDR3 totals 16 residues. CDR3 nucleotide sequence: TGTGCCAGCAGTTATCGGGACAGAACAACTAATGAAAAACTGTTTTTT. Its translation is CASSYRDRTTNEKLFF.

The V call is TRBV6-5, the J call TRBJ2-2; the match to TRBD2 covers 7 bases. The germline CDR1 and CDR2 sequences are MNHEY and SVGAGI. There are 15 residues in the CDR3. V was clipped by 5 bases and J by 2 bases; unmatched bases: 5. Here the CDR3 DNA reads TGTGCCAGCAGTGGTCTAGCGGCTAACACCGGGGAGCTGTTTTTT. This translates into CASSGLAANTGELFF.

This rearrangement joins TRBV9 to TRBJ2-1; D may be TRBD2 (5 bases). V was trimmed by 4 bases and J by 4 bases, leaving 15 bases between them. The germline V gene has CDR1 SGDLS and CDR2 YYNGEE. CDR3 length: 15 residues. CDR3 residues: CASSPGPSGYNEQFF. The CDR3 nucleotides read TGTGCCAGCAGCCCAGGACCATCGGGATACAATGAGCAGTTCTTC.

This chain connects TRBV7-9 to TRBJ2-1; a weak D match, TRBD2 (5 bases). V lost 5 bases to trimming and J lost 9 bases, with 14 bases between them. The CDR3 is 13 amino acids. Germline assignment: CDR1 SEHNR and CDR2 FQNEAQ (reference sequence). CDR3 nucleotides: TGTGCCAGCAGCCAAACTAGTTCTAGTGAGCAGTTCTTC. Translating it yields CASSQTSSSEQFF. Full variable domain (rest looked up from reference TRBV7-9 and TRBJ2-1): DTGVSQNPRHKITKRGQNVTFRCDPISEHNRLYWYRQTLGQGPEFLTYFQNEAQLEKSRLLSDRFSAERPKGSFSTLEIQRTEQGDSAMYLCASSQTSSSEQFFGPGTRLTVL.

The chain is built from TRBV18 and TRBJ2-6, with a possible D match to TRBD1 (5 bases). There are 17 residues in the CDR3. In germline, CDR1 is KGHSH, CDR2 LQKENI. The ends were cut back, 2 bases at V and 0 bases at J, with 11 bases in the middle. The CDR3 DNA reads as TGTGCCAGCTCACCAAGCAGACAGTCCTCTGGGGCCAACGTCCTGACTTTC. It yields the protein CASSPSRQSSGANVLTF. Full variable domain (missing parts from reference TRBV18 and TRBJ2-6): NAGVMQNPRHLVRRRGQEARLRCSPMKGHSHVYWYRQLPEEGLKFMVYLQKENIIDESGMPKERFSAEFPKEGPSILRIQQVVRGDSAAYFCASSPSRQSSGANVLTFGAGSRLTVL.

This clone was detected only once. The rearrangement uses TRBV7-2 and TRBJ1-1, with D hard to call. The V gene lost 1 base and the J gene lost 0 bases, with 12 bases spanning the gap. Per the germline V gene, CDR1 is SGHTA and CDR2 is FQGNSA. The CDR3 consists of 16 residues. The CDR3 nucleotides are TGTGCCAGCAGCTTAGGAGATCTGGTTGTGAACACTGAAGCTTTCTTT. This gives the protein CASSLGDLVVNTEAFF.

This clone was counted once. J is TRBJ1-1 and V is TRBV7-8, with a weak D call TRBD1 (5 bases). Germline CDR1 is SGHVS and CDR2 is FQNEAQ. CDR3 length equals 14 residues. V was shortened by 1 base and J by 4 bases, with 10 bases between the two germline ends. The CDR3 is CASSLGTRSTEAFF. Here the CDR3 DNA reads TGTGCCAGCAGCTTAGGGACACGGTCCACTGAAGCTTTCTTT.

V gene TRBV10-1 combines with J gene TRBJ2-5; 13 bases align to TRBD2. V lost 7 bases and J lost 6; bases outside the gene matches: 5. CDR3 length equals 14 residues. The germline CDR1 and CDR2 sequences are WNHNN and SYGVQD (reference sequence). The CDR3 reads CASKQTSGRKTQYF. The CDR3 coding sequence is TGCGCCAGCAAGCAGACTAGCGGGAGGAAGACCCAGTACTTC.

CDR3 coding DNA: TGTGCCAGCAGCCTAGAGGGGAAAGGGGACAGAGTCGCTGGAAACACCATATATTTT. Translated: CASSLEGKGDRVAGNTIYF. V and J are TRBV4-2 and TRBJ1-3; 7 bases map to TRBD1. J gave up 2 bases and V 4 bases, and 17 bases lay outside the gene matches. From germline, CDR1 is LGHNA and CDR2 YNFKEQ. The CDR3 runs to 19 residues.

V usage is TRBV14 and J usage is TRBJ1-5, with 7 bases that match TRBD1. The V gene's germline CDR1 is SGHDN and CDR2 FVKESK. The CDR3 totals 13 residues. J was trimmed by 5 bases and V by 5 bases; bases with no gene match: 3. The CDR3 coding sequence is TGTGCCAGCAGCAGACAGGGTGATCAGCCCCAGCATTTT. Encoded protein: CASSRQGDQPQHF. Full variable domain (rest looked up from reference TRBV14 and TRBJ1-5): EAGVTQFPSHSVIEKGQTVTLRCDPISGHDNLYWYRRVMGKEIKFLLHFVKESKQDESGMPNNRFLAERTGGTYSTLKVQPAELEDSGVYFCASSRQGDQPQHFGDGTRLSIL.

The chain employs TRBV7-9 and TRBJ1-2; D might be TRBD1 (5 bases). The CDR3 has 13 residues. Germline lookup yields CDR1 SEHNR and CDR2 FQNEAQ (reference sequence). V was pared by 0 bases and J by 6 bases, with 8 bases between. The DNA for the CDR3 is TGTGCCAGCAGCTTAGCGACAGAAAATGGCTACACCTTC. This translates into CASSLATENGYTF. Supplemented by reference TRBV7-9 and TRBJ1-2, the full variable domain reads DTGVSQNPRHKITKRGQNVTFRCDPISEHNRLYWYRQTLGQGPEFLTYFQNEAQLEKSRLLSDRFSAERPKGSFSTLEIQRTEQGDSAMYLCASSLATENGYTFGSGTRLTVV.

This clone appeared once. The CDR3 sequence is CASSHRGSGYEQYF. CDR3 in DNA: TGTGCCAGCAGCCACAGGGGGTCTGGGTACGAGCAGTACTTC. The rearrangement uses TRBV6-5 and TRBJ2-7; 8 nucleotides agree with TRBD1. CDR3 size: 14 residues. V lost 6 bases, J lost 4 bases, and 8 bases stayed unmatched. CDR1 MNHEY and CDR2 SVGAGI come from the germline V gene.

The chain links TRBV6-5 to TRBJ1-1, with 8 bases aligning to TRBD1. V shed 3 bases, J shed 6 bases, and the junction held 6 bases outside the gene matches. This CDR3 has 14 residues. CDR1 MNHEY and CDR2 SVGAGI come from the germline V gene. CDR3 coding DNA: TGTGCCAGCAGTTATCAGGGGGCGACAGCTGAAGCTTTCTTT. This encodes CASSYQGATAEAFF.

Here the CDR3 reads CASSARIAGGEKDTQYF. The DNA for the CDR3 is TGTGCCAGCAGTGCAAGGATAGCGGGGGGCGAAAAAGATACGCAGTATTTT. The chain employs TRBV6-1 and TRBJ2-3; 10 bases fit TRBD2. J lost 5 bases, V lost 4 bases, and 12 bases had no gene match. This CDR3 is built from 17 residues. Germline V gene data show CDR1 as MNHNS and CDR2 as SASEGT.

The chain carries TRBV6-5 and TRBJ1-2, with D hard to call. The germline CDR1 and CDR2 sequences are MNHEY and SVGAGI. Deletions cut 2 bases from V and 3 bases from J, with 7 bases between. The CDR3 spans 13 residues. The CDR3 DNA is TGTGCCAGCAGTTACGTCTCGGACTATGGCTACACCTTC. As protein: CASSYVSDYGYTF.

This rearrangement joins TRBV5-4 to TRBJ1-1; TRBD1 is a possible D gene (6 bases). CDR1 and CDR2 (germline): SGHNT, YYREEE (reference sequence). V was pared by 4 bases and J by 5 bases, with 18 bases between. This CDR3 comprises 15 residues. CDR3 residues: CASSTWGGAKTEAFF. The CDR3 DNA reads TGTGCCAGCAGCACATGGGGGGGGGCAAAGACTGAAGCTTTCTTT.

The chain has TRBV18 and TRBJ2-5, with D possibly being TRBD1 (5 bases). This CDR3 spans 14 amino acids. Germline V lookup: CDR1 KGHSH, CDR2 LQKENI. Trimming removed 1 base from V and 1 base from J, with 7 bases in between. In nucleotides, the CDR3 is TGTGCCAGCTCACCACGGACACTCCAAGAGACCCAGTACTTC. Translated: CASSPRTLQETQYF.

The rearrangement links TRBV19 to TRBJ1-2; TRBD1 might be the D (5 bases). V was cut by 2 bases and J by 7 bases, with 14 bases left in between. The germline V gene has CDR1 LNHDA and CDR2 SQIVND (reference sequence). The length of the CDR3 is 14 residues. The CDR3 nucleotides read TGTGCCAGTAGTATATCAGGGAATTTGGGTGGCTACACCTTC. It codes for CASSISGNLGGYTF.

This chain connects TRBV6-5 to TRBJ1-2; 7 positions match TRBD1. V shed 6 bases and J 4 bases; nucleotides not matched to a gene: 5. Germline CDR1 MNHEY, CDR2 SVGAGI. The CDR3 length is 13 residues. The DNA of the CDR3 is TGTGCCAGCAGGTCCCGGGACAGCTATGGCTACACCTTC. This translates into CASRSRDSYGYTF.

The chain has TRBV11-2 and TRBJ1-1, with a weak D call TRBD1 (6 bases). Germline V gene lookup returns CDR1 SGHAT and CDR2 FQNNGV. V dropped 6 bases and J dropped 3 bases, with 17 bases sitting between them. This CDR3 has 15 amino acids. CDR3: CASSRILGADTEAFF. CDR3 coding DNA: TGTGCCAGCAGTCGAATATTGGGGGCGGACACTGAAGCTTTCTTT.

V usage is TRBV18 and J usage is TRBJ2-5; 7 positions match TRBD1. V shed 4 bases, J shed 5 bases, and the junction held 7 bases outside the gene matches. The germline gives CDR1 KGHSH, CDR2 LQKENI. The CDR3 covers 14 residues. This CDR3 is CASSQWTGEETQYF. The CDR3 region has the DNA TGTGCCAGCTCACAATGGACAGGAGAGGAGACCCAGTACTTC. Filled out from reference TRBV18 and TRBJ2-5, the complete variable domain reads NAGVMQNPRHLVRRRGQEARLRCSPMKGHSHVYWYRQLPEEGLKFMVYLQKENIIDESGMPKERFSAEFPKEGPSILRIQQVVRGDSAAYFCASSQWTGEETQYFGPGTRLLVL.

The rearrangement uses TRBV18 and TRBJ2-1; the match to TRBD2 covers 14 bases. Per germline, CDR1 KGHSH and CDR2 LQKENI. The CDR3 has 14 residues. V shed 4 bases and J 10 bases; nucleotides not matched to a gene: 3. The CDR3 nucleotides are TGTGCCAGCTCACAGGGGACTAGCGGGAGAGAGCAGTTCTTC. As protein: CASSQGTSGREQFF.